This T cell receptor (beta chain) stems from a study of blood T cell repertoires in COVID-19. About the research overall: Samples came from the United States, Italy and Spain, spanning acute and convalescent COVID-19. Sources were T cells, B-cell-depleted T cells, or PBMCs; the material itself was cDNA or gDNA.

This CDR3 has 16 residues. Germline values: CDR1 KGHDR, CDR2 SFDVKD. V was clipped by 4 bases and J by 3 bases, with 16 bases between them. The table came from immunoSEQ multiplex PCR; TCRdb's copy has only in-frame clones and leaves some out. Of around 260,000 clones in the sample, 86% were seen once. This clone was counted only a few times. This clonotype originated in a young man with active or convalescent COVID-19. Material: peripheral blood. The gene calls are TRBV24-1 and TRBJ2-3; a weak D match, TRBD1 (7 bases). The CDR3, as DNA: TGTGCCACCAGTGACTGGGACAGTGGGGGGACAGATACGCAGTATTTT. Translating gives CATSDWDSGGTDTQYF.